A selection of T cell receptor beta chains follows, all from one sample in a study of T cells in Graves' hyperthyroidism and ophthalmopathy. TCRdb independently ran MiXCR on the multiplex PCR reads; one entry per CDR3 protein. The sample has about 320,000 distinct CDR3 sequences, 16% seen once. The sample taken for sequencing was blood. Receptors originate from a man under 40 with Graves' hyperthyroidism. The CDR3 runs from the conserved cysteine through the conserved F or W. D genes are given only for firm matches. The size field is filled for only some rows; it gives once, few, many or a size class.

TRBJ1-5 few TRBD1 TRBV10-3 TGTGCCATCAGTGAGGAGGACAGGGGGGGACAGCCCCAGCATTTT CAISEEDRGGQPQHF
TRBJ2-1 few - TRBV12-3/TRBV12-4 TGTGCCAGCAGTTTACGGAGGGGCAATGAGCAGTTCTTC CASSLRRGNEQFF
TRBJ2-5 many - TRBV20-1 TGCAGTGCTTCGACCAGGAGCTCCCAAGAGACCCAGTACTTC CSASTRSSQETQYF
TRBJ2-5 many TRBD2 TRBV12-3/TRBV12-4 TGTGCCAGCAGTTTATCCTTGAAAACTAGCGGCGGGACCCAGTACTTC CASSLSLKTSGGTQYF
TRBJ1-5 - - TRBV12-3/TRBV12-4 TGTGCCAGCAGAGATAACAGGGTACCTAATCAGCCCCAGCATTTT CASRDNRVPNQPQHF
TRBJ1-5 many TRBD1 TRBV28 TGTGCCAGCAGTTTTATTCGGACAGGCCCCTGGTTTTTTAGCAATCAGCCCCAGCATTTT CASSFIRTGPWFFSNQPQHF
TRBJ2-5 many - TRBV28 TGTGCCAGCAGTACCTCGGACAGATGGAAGTACTTC CASSTSDRWKYF
TRBJ2-7 many TRBD1 TRBV2 TGTGCCAGCAGCGCCGACAGGGGAGGACGCTACGAGCAGTACTTC CASSADRGGRYEQYF
TRBJ1-5 - - TRBV5-5 TGTGCCGGCAGCCGGGACCGGGCAAATCAGCCCCAGCATTTT CAGSRDRANQPQHF
TRBJ2-4 few TRBD2 TRBV27 TGTGCCAGCCGACTTTATACGGGAGGTGGCGAGGACATTCAGTACTTC CASRLYTGGGEDIQYF
TRBJ2-7 many TRBD2 TRBV28 TGTGCCAGCAGTGGATTCGAACTAGCGGGATACTACGAGCAGTACTTC CASSGFELAGYYEQYF
TRBJ2-1 many TRBD2 TRBV12-3/TRBV12-4 TGTGCCAGCAGCCGCCTAGCGGGAGATTCGGATGAGCAGTTCTTC CASSRLAGDSDEQFF
TRBJ2-7 - TRBD1 TRBV20-1 TGCAGTGCTAGATCCAAGACAGGGTCGGGCCCGCAGTACTTC CSARSKTGSGPQYF
TRBJ2-1 many - TRBV12-3/TRBV12-4 TGTGCCAGCAGTTTATCGCAGGGTATCTACAATGAGCAGTTCTTC CASSLSQGIYNEQFF
TRBJ1-4 - - TRBV7-9 TGTGCCAGCAGCCCGGCGGTGGGAAATGAAAAACTGTTTTTT CASSPAVGNEKLFF
TRBJ2-1 medium-sized - TRBV5-1 TGCGCCAGCAGCTTGGACGGGATGGGCTCCTACAATGAGCAGTTCTTC CASSLDGMGSYNEQFF
TRBJ2-1 few - TRBV20-1 TGCAGTGTTCCCGGGACGATCAGACGCTCCTACAATGAGCAGTTCTTC CSVPGTIRRSYNEQFF
TRBJ2-5 many TRBD1 TRBV14 TGTGCCAGCGGGACAGTTCAAGAGACCCAGTACTTC CASGTVQETQYF
TRBJ1-1 - - TRBV29-1 TGCAGCGTCGGAGCCTCGTATACGAACACTGAAGCTTTCTTT CSVGASYTNTEAFF
TRBJ2-1 many TRBD1 TRBV12-3/TRBV12-4 TGTGCCAGCAGTATTCCCGGGACAGGGGTAAACAATGAGCAGTTCTTC CASSIPGTGVNNEQFF
TRBJ2-1 - TRBD2 TRBV5-6 TGTGCCAGCAGCCCGGACCTAGCGGGAGTGACCTACAATGAGCAGTTCTTC CASSPDLAGVTYNEQFF
TRBJ1-4 - - TRBV19 TGTGCCAGTAGCCCTAGGGGGAGACCTAATGAAAAACTGTTTTTT CASSPRGRPNEKLFF
TRBJ2-7 - TRBD1 TRBV10-3 TGTGCCATCAGTGACGGGACAGGGAGAACCTACGAGCAGTACTTC CAISDGTGRTYEQYF
TRBJ1-2 few - TRBV11-2 TGTGCCAGCAGCTTAGATCGGAGCGGCTACACCTTC CASSLDRSGYTF
TRBJ2-3 many TRBD1 TRBV11-2 TGTGCCAGCAGCGTAGGGGACAGAAGCACAGATACGCAGTATTTT CASSVGDRSTDTQYF
TRBJ2-3 many - TRBV5-6 TGTGCCAGCAGCTTCGACACTAGCACAGATACGCAGTATTTT CASSFDTSTDTQYF
TRBJ1-6 few - TRBV9 TGTGCCAGCAGCGTGGGGCAGCCGGATTCACCCCTCCACTTT CASSVGQPDSPLHF
TRBJ1-1 - - TRBV9 TGTGCCAGCAGCGTAGGTGGGGGGCTCAACACTGAAGCTTTCTTT CASSVGGGLNTEAFF
TRBJ2-1 many - TRBV29-1 TGCAGCGTGGGGCGGCCGTTGAGCTCCTACAATGAGCAGTTCTTC CSVGRPLSSYNEQFF
TRBJ2-5 - - TRBV5-1 TGCGCCAGCAGAATTGGGGCGGGAGAGACCCAGTACTTC CASRIGAGETQYF
TRBJ1-5 many - TRBV27 TGTGCCAGCAGTTTATCCTATGCCGGGCTATCGAGGCAGCCCCAGCATTTT CASSLSYAGLSRQPQHF
TRBJ1-1 many - TRBV12-3/TRBV12-4 TGTGCCAGCAGTTTTGCGGGGGCGTACACTGAAGCTTTCTTT CASSFAGAYTEAFF
TRBJ2-1 many TRBD2 TRBV20-1 TGCAGTGCCGCACCCTCGCCGGGACTAGCGGGAGCCGTCTCCTACAATGAGCAGTTCTTC CSAAPSPGLAGAVSYNEQFF
TRBJ2-2 - - TRBV5-6 TGTGCCAGCAGCTTGCTCCTTTACGGGGGGCAAACCGGGGAGCTGTTTTTT CASSLLLYGGQTGELFF
TRBJ2-2 many - TRBV7-2 TGTGCCAGCAGCCCGCAGGGGTGGATCTCGAACACCGGGGAGCTGTTTTTT CASSPQGWISNTGELFF
TRBJ2-1 many - TRBV20-1 TGCAGTGCCTCACAGGTGTCCCTCTACAATGAGCAGTTCTTC CSASQVSLYNEQFF
TRBJ1-1 many TRBD1 TRBV2 TGTGCCAGCGGTGGACAGGGGGATGAAGCTTTCTTT CASGGQGDEAFF
TRBJ2-2 many - TRBV3-1 TGTGCCAGCAGCCAAGAGGGCCGGGAGCTGTTTTTT CASSQEGRELFF
TRBJ2-5 many TRBD2 TRBV28 TGTGCCAGCAGTTCCACTTCAGCGGGATGGGAGTACTTC CASSSTSAGWEYF
TRBJ2-7 many - TRBV18 TGTGCCAGCTCAACAGACAGGGAGGGACTCTACGAGCAGTACTTC CASSTDREGLYEQYF
TRBJ2-2 - TRBD2 TRBV10-3 TGTGCCATCAGTCGGACTAGCGGTAACACCGGGGAGCTGTTTTTT CAISRTSGNTGELFF
TRBJ1-1 few TRBD1 TRBV11-3 TGTGCCAGCAGTCCTCAGGGGGAGGGGAACACTGAAGCTTCCTTT CASSPQGEGNTEASF
TRBJ2-5 few - TRBV20-1 TGCAGTGCCCTTGTGGAGACCCAGTACTTC CSALVETQYF
TRBJ1-5 - - TRBV7-2 TGTGCCAGCAGCTTAGAATTAGGCAATCAGCCCCAGCATTTT CASSLELGNQPQHF
TRBJ2-5 many - TRBV12-5 TGTGCTAGCCAACCCCCAGGCTCTCTGGAGACCCAGTACTTC CASQPPGSLETQYF
TRBJ2-3 many TRBD2 TRBV7-6 TGTGCCAGCAGCTTGTCCCCCAGCGGGAGGGCCCGGACAGATACGCAGTATTTT CASSLSPSGRARTDTQYF
TRBJ2-7 - - TRBV12-3/TRBV12-4 TGTTACCGGAGGGGCAGTGGGATCAATCAATACAACTCCTACGAGCAGTACTTC CYRRGSGINQYNSYEQYF
TRBJ1-2 few - TRBV27 TGTGCCAGCAGTTTGGGGGGACTGAACTATGGCTACACCTTC CASSLGGLNYGYTF
TRBJ2-1 few - TRBV7-9 TGTGCCGGCCGGCCGGCAGCCTACAATGAGCAGTTCTTC CAGRPAAYNEQFF
TRBJ2-5 many - TRBV20-1 TGCAGTGCTAGAGATTCTATGGGGTTTGGAGAGACCCAGTACTTC CSARDSMGFGETQYF
TRBJ2-1 - TRBD1 TRBV19 TGTGCCAGTAGTATAGTTGGGACAGGCCTTAATGAGCAGTTCTTC CASSIVGTGLNEQFF
TRBJ2-5 many TRBD2 TRBV4-2 TGTGCCAGCAGCCAAGGGGGCGGGAGCGGGGAGACCCAGTACTTC CASSQGGGSGETQYF
TRBJ2-6 - - TRBV12-3/TRBV12-4 TGTGCCAGCAGTTTAGCGGGGGGGACAACTGGGGCCAACGTCCTGACTTTC CASSLAGGTTGANVLTF
TRBJ1-6 few TRBD1 TRBV18 TGTGCCAGCTCACCGGTAACAGGGGATTCACCCCTCCACTTT CASSPVTGDSPLHF
TRBJ2-7 many - TRBV2 TGTGCCAGCGACAGCTCCTACGAGCAGTACTTC CASDSSYEQYF
TRBJ2-3 many TRBD1 TRBV2 TGTGCCAGCAGAGCTGGGACAGCCACAGATACGCAGTATTTT CASRAGTATDTQYF
TRBJ2-3 - - TRBV9 TGTGCCAGCAGCGGGAGCCCCGCAGATACGCAGTATTTT CASSGSPADTQYF